The text below deals with one T cell receptor (beta chain). The source of the sample is a study of PD-L1 blockade in urothelial cancer. Study information: About nine tenths of the roughly 29 patients comprised males who had bladder-origin urothelial cancer. Analyses used blood from 3 weeks (second dose) and 6 weeks after treatment start. Median blood clonality was 0.080, with around 83,000 unique TCRs.

V dropped 5 bases and J dropped 5; count of bases not matched to a gene: 20. CDR1 and CDR2 (germline): LGHNA, YNFKEQ. The CDR3 has 19 residues. Stated time point: pretreatment peripheral blood. The templates were synthetic TCR analogs, and they were spiked into each PCR. Repertoires were generated with immunoSEQ multiplex PCR, while TCRdb's copy carries only in-frame clones and drops some. The sample holds roughly 50,000 clones, roughly four fifths seen once. The chain links TRBV4-2 to TRBJ2-3, with 9 bases aligning to TRBD1. The TCR originated in a man between 65 and 80 years old with urothelial cancer. The sequencing here drew on PBMCs, taken around atezolizumab (anti-PD-L1) treatment. CDR3 nucleotides: TGTGCCAGCAGCGGACTCGGGACAGGGTGGGGCAGCGGTCAAGATACGCAGTATTTT. The encoded protein is CASSGLGTGWGSGQDTQYF.